This TCR beta chain originates from a study of blood T cell repertoires in COVID-19. Across the study: Acute and convalescent COVID-19 specimens originated in the United States, Italy and Spain. Sources were T cells, B-cell-depleted T cells, or PBMCs; the material itself was cDNA or gDNA.

V shed 3 bases, J shed 3 bases, and the junction held 1 base outside the gene matches. Germline lookup yields CDR1 KGHSH and CDR2 LQKENI. The CDR3 sequence is 14 residues long. In the original processing: Reference gene primer amplification gave nucleated cell count estimates. Measured with immunoSEQ multiplex PCR; TCRdb has only the in-frame clones, and not every one. V and J calls and clone size are given by that table; D and trimming were obtained from the DNA. The profile shows more than 80,000 clones, around 86% of them singletons. This TCR was sampled from a man aged 40-49 years with acute or convalescent COVID-19. The genes are TRBV18 and TRBJ1-2; 10 nucleotides align to TRBD1. Material: peripheral blood. Here the CDR3 DNA reads TGTGCCAGCTCACCCGGACAGGGGGACTATGGCTACACCTTC. Translated, it gives CASSPGQGDYGYTF. The complete variable domain, with remaining parts taken from reference TRBV18 and TRBJ1-2, reads NAGVMQNPRHLVRRRGQEARLRCSPMKGHSHVYWYRQLPEEGLKFMVYLQKENIIDESGMPKERFSAEFPKEGPSILRIQQVVRGDSAAYFCASSPGQGDYGYTFGSGTRLTVV.